Reported below is one T cell receptor beta chain. Antigen: not known. This record comes from a study of cytomegalovirus exposure and HLA in healthy donors. Whole-study findings and limits: In vitro checks showed that a few CMV-associated chains really do target CMV antigens. Researchers counted around 160 TCR beta chains as cytomegalovirus-associated. The tendency of first-cohort TCR clusters to co-occur in the 120 or so validation repertoires emerged from a later analysis.

Separate from the approximately 720-subject first cohort was the approximately 120-subject validation cohort, to which the donors belonged. Profiling relied on immunoSEQ multiplex PCR, and the TCRdb table lists in-frame clones only, not all of them. The profile covers 200,000 or so clones, with around 84% appearing a single time and roughly 7% taken by the ten largest. V dropped 5 bases and J dropped 5; count of bases not matched to a gene: 6. This CDR3 has 15 amino acids. Germline V gene data show CDR1 as SGHAT and CDR2 as FQNNGV. The rearrangement links TRBV11-2 to TRBJ2-1; 10 nucleotides match TRBD1. The source is a man younger than 30 in good health and CMV-seropositive. The sequenced sample was PBMCs. The CDR3 DNA follows: TGTGCCAGCAGCAAACCGGGACAGGGGAACAATGAGCAGTTCTTC. It encodes CASSKPGQGNNEQFF.